This record covers a single T cell receptor (beta chain). This record comes from a study of technical replicates of blood from several donors. Here immunoSEQ multiplex PCR was the method, and the copy in TCRdb shows in-frame clones only, minus some. The repertoire includes approximately 74,000 clones, 98% of them detected once, and roughly 0.16% sits in the top ten. Germline loops: CDR1 SNHLY, CDR2 FYNNEI. This CDR3 comprises 15 residues. V shed 1 base and J shed 3 bases, with 12 bases lying between them. V usage is TRBV2 and J usage is TRBJ1-2, with D unresolved. The specimen was T cells isolated from PBMCs. The clonotype comes from a human donor in good health. In nucleotides, the CDR3 is TGTGCCAGCAGTGAAGTCAGGCCGGAGGACTATGGCTACACCTTC. Its protein product is CASSEVRPEDYGYTF. The full variable domain, with the rest looked up from reference TRBV2 and TRBJ1-2, is EPEVTQTPSHQVTQMGQEVILRCVPISNHLYFYWYRQILGQKVEFLVSFYNNEISEKSEIFDDQFSVERPDGSNFTLKIRSTKLEDSAMYFCASSEVRPEDYGYTFGSGTRLTVV.